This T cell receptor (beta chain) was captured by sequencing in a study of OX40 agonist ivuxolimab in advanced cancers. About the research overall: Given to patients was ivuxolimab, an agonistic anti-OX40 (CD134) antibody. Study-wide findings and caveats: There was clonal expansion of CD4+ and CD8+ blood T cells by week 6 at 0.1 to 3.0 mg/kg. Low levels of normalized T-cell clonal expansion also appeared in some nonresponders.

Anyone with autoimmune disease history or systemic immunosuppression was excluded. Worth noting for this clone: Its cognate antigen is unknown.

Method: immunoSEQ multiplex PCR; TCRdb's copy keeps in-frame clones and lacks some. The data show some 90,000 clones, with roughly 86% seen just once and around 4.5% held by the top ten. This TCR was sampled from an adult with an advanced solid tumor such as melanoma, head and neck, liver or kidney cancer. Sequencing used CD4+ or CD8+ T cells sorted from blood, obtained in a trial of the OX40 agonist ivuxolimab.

The chain's CDR3 is CASSPTGQGNTGELFF. The CDR3 coding sequence is TGTGCCAGCAGCCCAACGGGACAGGGTAACACCGGGGAGCTGTTTTTT. The chain carries TRBV7-3 and TRBJ2-2; 9 bases map to TRBD1. Trimming took 5 bases from V and 2 from J; bases not matched to a gene: 6. Germline-derived CDR1 and CDR2 are SGHTA and FQGTGA. The CDR3 is made up of 16 amino acids. Combining the CDR3 with reference TRBV7-3 and TRBJ2-2 gives the whole variable domain GAGVSQTPSNKVTEKGKYVELRCDPISGHTALYWYRQSLGQGPEFLIYFQGTGAADDSGLPNDRFFAVRPEGSVSTLKIQRTERGDSAVYLCASSPTGQGNTGELFFGEGSRLTVL.